The T cell receptor (beta chain) described here comes from a study of blood T cell repertoires in COVID-19. Study-wide context: Spain, Italy and the United States supplied samples that represented acute and convalescent COVID-19. T cells, B-cell-depleted T cells, or PBMCs provided the cDNA or gDNA that served as material.

The CDR3 sequence is 14 residues long. V gave up 5 bases and J gave up 9 bases; unmatched junction bases: 4. In germline, CDR1 is SGHAT, CDR2 FQDESV (reference sequence). As processed by the authors: The assay estimated nucleated cells by amplifying reference gene primers. Sequenced by immunoSEQ multiplex PCR; TCRdb stores in-frame clones only, minus some. The V and J calls and clone size come from that table; D and trimming were worked out from the DNA. The sample has tens of thousands of clones, roughly 82% seen once; the top ten hold roughly 25%. The TCR sequence derives from a woman at least 80 years old with acute or convalescent COVID-19. Sequenced input: peripheral blood. The chain couples TRBV11-1 to TRBJ2-1; 13 bases match TRBD2. The CDR3, as DNA: TGTGCCAGCAGCCCCCGGACTAGCGGGAGTGAGCAGTTCTTC. It translates to CASSPRTSGSEQFF.